The 5 T cell receptor beta chains listed next were all sequenced from one sample in a study of post-analysis software for immune sequencing data. Whole-study results and caveats: TRBV segments more frequent in patients than in controls numbered five and included TRBV5-6, TRBV5-1 and TRBV20-1.

No antigens are known for them. Unique-molecular-identifier-tagged TCR beta cDNA libraries were used. Each CDR3 protein gets one entry after TCRdb re-called the PCR reads with MiXCR. The sample contains about 500,000 distinct CDR3 sequences, roughly 45% of which appear only once. The sample taken for sequencing was blood. These TCRs come from a girl aged 10 to 17 with multiple sclerosis.

The chain couples TRBV6-1 to TRBJ2-3; 11 bases agree with TRBD2. The J segment lost 1 base and the V segment lost 6 bases, leaving 12 bases of the junction unmatched. The length of the CDR3 is 18 residues. Germline CDR1 MNHNS, CDR2 SASEGT. The CDR3 sequence: CASSPKRKLAGGTDTQYF. The CDR3 DNA reads as TGTGCCAGCAGCCCAAAGAGAAAACTAGCGGGGGGCACAGATACGCAGTATTTT.

The table lists this clonotype with a few counts. The V and J genes are TRBV15 and TRBJ2-1; no reliable D call. The V and J ends lost 1 base and 5 bases respectively, with 3 bases between them. The germline V gene encodes CDR1 LNHNV and CDR2 YYDKDF (reference sequence). The CDR3 totals 12 residues. CDR3 DNA: TGTGCCACCAGCAGAGCAAACAATGAGCAGTTCTTC. Its translation is CATSRANNEQFF. Full variable domain (rest looked up from reference TRBV15 and TRBJ2-1): DAMVIQNPRYQVTQFGKPVTLSCSQTLNHNVMYWYQQKSSQAPKLLFHYYDKDFNNEADTPDNFQSRRPNTSFCFLDIRSPGLGDTAMYLCATSRANNEQFFGPGTRLTVL.

In its sample, this clonotype was seen many times. CDR3 protein: CASSEFRADNEQFF. The CDR3 DNA follows: TGCGCCAGCAGTGAATTTAGGGCAGACAATGAGCAGTTCTTC. The chain carries TRBV10-1 and TRBJ2-1; D unresolved. CDR3 length equals 14 residues. With 3 bases removed from V and 5 bases from J, the gap between germline ends came to 11 bases. Germline lookup yields CDR1 WNHNN and CDR2 SYGVQD (reference sequence).

The chain employs TRBV7-6 and TRBJ2-7; D possibly corresponds to TRBD1 (6 bases). V was clipped by 2 bases and J by 3 bases, with 14 bases between them. The CDR3 extends over 15 amino acids. Germline values: CDR1 SGHVS, CDR2 FNYEAQ. The CDR3 DNA is TGTGCCAGCAGCTTAAGTTCGGGCAGGGGCTACGAGCAGTACTTC. Protein: CASSLSSGRGYEQYF. The variable domain in full, with the rest retrieved from reference TRBV7-6 and TRBJ2-7, is GAGVSQSPRYKVTKRGQDVALRCDPISGHVSLYWYRQALGQGPEFLTYFNYEAQQDKSGLPNDRFSAERPEGSISTLTIQRTEQRDSAMYRCASSLSSGRGYEQYFGPGTRLTVT.

This rearrangement joins TRBV5-1 to TRBJ2-7; D not certain. CDR1 is SGHRS and CDR2 is YFSETQ in the germline V gene. The CDR3 runs 16 residues. V was shortened by 0 bases and J by 4 bases, with 17 bases between the two germline ends. The CDR3 DNA is TGCGCCAGCAGCTTGGTAGGGCCCTCAACTTTATACGAGCAGTACTTC. This codes for CASSLVGPSTLYEQYF.